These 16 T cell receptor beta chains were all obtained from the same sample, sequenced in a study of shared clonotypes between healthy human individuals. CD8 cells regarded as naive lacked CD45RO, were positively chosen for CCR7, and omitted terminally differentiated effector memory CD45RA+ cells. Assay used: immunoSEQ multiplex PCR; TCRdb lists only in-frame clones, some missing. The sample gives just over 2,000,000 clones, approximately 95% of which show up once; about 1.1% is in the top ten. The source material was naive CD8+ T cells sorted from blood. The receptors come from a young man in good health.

The CDR3 DNA sequence: TGTGCCAGCAGGGGGAAGACCGGGGAGCTGTTTTTT. Translation: CASRGKTGELFF. The chain recombines TRBV6-1 with TRBJ2-2; D gene ambiguous. Trimming shortened V by 6 bases and J by 5 bases, and 7 bases separated the two germline ends. The V gene's germline CDR1 is MNHNS and CDR2 SASEGT. The CDR3 is made up of 12 amino acids.

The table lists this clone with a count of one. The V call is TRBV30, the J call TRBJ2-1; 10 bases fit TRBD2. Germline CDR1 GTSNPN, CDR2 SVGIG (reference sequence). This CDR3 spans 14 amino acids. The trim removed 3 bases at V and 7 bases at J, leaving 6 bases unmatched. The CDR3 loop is CAWSELAGRNEQFF. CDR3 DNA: TGTGCCTGGAGCGAACTAGCGGGAAGGAATGAGCAGTTCTTC. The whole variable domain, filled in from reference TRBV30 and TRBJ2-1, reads SQTIHQWPATLVQPVGSPLSLECTVEGTSNPNLYWYRQAAGRGLQLLFYSVGIGQISSEVPQNLSASRPQDRQFILSSKKLLLSDSGFYLCAWSELAGRNEQFFGPGTRLTVL.

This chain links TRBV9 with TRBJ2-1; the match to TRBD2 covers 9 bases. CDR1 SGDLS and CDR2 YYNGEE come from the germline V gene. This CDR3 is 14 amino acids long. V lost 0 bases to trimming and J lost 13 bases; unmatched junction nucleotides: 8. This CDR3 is CASSVEGSGSGQFF. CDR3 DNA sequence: TGTGCCAGCAGCGTAGAAGGTAGCGGGAGTGGACAGTTCTTC.

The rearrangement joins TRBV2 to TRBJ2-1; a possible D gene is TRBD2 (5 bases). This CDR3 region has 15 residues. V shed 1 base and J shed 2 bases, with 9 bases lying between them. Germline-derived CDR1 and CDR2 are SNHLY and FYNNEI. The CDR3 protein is CASSEVGVTYNEQFF. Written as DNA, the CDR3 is TGTGCCAGCAGTGAAGTCGGGGTGACCTACAATGAGCAGTTCTTC.

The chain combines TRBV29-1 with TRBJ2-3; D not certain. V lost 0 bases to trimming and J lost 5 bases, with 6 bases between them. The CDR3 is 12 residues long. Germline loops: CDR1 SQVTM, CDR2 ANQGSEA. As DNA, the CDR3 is TGCAGCGTTGAAGAGGTGGGAGATACGCAGTATTTT. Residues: CSVEEVGDTQYF.

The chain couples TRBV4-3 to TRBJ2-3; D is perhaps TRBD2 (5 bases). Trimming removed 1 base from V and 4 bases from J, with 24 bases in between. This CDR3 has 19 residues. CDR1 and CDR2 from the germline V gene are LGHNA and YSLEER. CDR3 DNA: TGCGCCAGCAGCCAAGGATGGGAAATGGAGGTTCCCCTACCAGATACGCAGTATTTT. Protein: CASSQGWEMEVPLPDTQYF.

CDR3 DNA: TGTGCCAGCAGCTTGGCTGCGGGGGGGACTAGCACAGATACGCAGTATTTT. This gives the protein CASSLAAGGTSTDTQYF. The chain joins TRBV5-6 to TRBJ2-3; the match to TRBD2 covers 9 bases. CDR1 and CDR2 from the germline V gene are SGHDT and YYEEEE. This CDR3 has 17 amino acids. V lost 0 bases and J lost 0; bases outside the gene matches: 5. Together with reference TRBV5-6 and TRBJ2-3, the CDR3 gives the full variable domain: DAGVTQSPTHLIKTRGQQVTLRCSPKSGHDTVSWYQQALGQGPQFIFQYYEEEERQRGNFPDRFSGHQFPNYSSELNVNALLLGDSALYLCASSLAAGGTSTDTQYFGPGTRLTVL.

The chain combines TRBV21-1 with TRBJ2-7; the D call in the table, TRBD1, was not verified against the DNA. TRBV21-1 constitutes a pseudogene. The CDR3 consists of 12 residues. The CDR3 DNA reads TGTGCCAGCAGCAAAACAGTGAGCGAGCAGTACTTC. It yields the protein CASSKTVSEQYF.

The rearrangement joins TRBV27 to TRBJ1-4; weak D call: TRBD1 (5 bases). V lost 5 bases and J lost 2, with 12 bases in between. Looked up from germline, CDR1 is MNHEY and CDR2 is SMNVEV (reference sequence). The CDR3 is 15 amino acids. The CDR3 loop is CASSPWGSTNEKLFF. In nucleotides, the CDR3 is TGTGCCAGCAGTCCCTGGGGCAGCACTAATGAAAAACTGTTTTTT.

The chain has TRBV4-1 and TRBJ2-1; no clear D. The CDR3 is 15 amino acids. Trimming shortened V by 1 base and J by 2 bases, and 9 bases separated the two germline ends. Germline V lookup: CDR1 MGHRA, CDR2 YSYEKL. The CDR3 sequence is CASSQVGPTYNEQFF. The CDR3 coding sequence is TGCGCCAGCAGCCAAGTCGGACCAACCTACAATGAGCAGTTCTTC.

CDR3 amino acids: CASSFVGATNEKLFF. The CDR3 coding sequence is TGTGCCAGCAGTTTCGTCGGGGCTACTAATGAAAAACTGTTTTTT. V and J are TRBV27 and TRBJ1-4; perhaps TRBD1 as D (5 bases). Per germline, CDR1 MNHEY and CDR2 SMNVEV (reference sequence). The CDR3 is 15 residues long. The V end lost 3 bases, the J end lost 2 bases, and 10 bases lay between the germline ends.

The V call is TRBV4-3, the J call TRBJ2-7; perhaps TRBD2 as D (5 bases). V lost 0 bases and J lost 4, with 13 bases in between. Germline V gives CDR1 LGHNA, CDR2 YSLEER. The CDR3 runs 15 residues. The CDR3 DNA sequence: TGCGCCAGCAGCCAAGATTTTCCCCCGGGGTACGAGCAGTACTTC. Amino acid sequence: CASSQDFPPGYEQYF.

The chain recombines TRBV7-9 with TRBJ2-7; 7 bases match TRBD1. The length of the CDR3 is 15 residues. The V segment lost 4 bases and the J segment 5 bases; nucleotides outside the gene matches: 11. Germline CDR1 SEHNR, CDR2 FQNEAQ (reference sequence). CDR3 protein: CASSSRQGFLNEQYF. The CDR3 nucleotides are TGTGCCAGCAGCTCTAGACAGGGATTTCTCAACGAGCAGTACTTC.

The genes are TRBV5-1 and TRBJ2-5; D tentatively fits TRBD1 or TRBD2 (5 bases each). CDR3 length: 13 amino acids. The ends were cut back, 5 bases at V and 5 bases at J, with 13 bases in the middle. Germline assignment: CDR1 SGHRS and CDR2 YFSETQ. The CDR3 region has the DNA TGCGCCAGCAGTGCCGGGGCCAGGGAGACCCAGTACTTC. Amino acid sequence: CASSAGARETQYF.

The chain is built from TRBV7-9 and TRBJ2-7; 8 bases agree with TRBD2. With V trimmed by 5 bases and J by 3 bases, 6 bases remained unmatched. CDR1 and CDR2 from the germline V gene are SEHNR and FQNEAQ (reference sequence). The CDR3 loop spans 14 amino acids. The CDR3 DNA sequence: TGTGCCAGCAGCCCCGCGCGGGAGGACTACGAGCAGTACTTC. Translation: CASSPAREDYEQYF.

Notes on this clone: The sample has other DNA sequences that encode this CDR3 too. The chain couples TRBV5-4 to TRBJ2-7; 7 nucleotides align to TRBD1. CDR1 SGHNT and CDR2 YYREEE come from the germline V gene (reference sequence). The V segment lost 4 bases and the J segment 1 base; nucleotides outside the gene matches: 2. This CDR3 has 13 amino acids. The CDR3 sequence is CASSPTGSYEQYF. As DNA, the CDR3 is TGTGCCAGCAGCCCGACAGGGTCCTACGAGCAGTACTTC.